One sample yielded the 24 T cell receptor beta chains listed below, sequenced in a study of blood T cells in healthy people across ages (dated by TCRdb to the mid-2010s). Receptor libraries were prepared by 5' RACE. TCRdb records Illumina HiSeq 2500 as the sequencer. A second PCR of roughly 7 to 12 cycles was run with a J-beta primer mix and a sample-barcoded 5' primer. TCRdb reran the public reads through fastp at Q25 and MiXCR, keeping productive beta chains. Under each unique CDR3 protein, matching rows form one entry showing the most common genes and DNA. The sample data list 600,000 to 1,000,000 distinct CDR3 sequences, and 55% to 70% of these were observed just once. In total, the top ten clones hold 22% of the sample. Sequenced: blood. The receptors derive from a man aged 25-45 years in good health.

This clonotype showed up just a few times. The chain uses TRBV7-3 and TRBJ2-1, with a weak D call TRBD2 (6 bases). CDR3 length equals 15 residues. Germline assignment: CDR1 SGHTA and CDR2 FQGTGA. V was shortened by 1 base and J by 8 bases, with 15 bases between the two germline ends. CDR3 nucleotide sequence: TGTGCCAGCAGCTTAATCCCCACGGGAGACGATGAGCAGTTCTTC. As protein: CASSLIPTGDDEQFF.

The V and J genes are TRBV14 and TRBJ2-4; 7 nucleotides match TRBD1. Near its end, the DNA agrees better with TRBJ2-7, so the J call may be wrong. CDR1 is SGHDN, CDR2 FVKESK, per germline. The CDR3 consists of 14 residues. The CDR3 DNA follows: TGTGCCAGCAGCCTCAGGGGGAGAGTCTACGAGCAGTACTTC. It is translated as CASSLRGRVYEQYF.

V usage is TRBV4-2 and J usage is TRBJ2-3, with a possible D match to TRBD2 (5 bases). The V end was cut by 0 bases, the J end by 2 bases, with 21 bases between. The CDR3 sequence is 19 residues long. The germline CDR1 and CDR2 sequences are LGHNA and YNFKEQ. This CDR3 reads CASSQEGPGVITITDTQYF. In nucleotides, the CDR3 is TGTGCCAGCAGCCAAGAGGGTCCCGGGGTTATCACCATCACAGATACGCAGTATTTT.

The V and J genes are TRBV4-3 and TRBJ2-6, with D possibly TRBD1 on 5 matching bases. The CDR3 covers 16 residues. Germline V lookup: CDR1 LGHNA, CDR2 YSLEER. Deletions cut 4 bases from V and 4 bases from J, with 14 bases between. CDR3 in DNA: TGCGCCAGCAGCCTAGTACTTACAGGAGGGGCCAACGTCCTGACTTTC. Translation: CASSLVLTGGANVLTF.

The chain carries TRBV4-1 and TRBJ1-2; 10 nucleotides agree with TRBD1. CDR3 size: 16 residues. Germline-derived CDR1 and CDR2 are MGHRA and YSYEKL. The junction had 9 bases not matched to a gene; V was cut back by 2 bases and J by 6 bases. This chain's CDR3 is CASSQLPGQGIHGYTF. The CDR3 DNA is TGCGCCAGCAGCCAACTTCCGGGACAGGGGATCCATGGCTACACCTTC.

The chain employs TRBV20-1 and TRBJ2-5; D not certain. The CDR3 runs 15 residues. Germline lookup yields CDR1 DFQATT and CDR2 SNEGSKA (reference sequence). V lost 4 bases and J 2 bases, leaving 17 bases between the germline ends. The DNA for the CDR3 is TGCAGTGCTACCCCGTATGGGCAGAAACAAGAGACCCAGTACTTC. This translates into CSATPYGQKQETQYF.

The chain is built from TRBV7-8 and TRBJ2-1, with TRBD1 identical over 10 bases. The junction had 4 bases not matched to a gene; V was cut back by 3 bases and J by 5 bases. CDR1 and CDR2 from the germline V gene are SGHVS and FQNEAQ. The CDR3 is made up of 15 amino acids. CDR3 sequence reads: CASSFRTGGNNEQFF. CDR3 sequence (DNA): TGTGCCAGCAGCTTTAGGACAGGGGGGAACAATGAGCAGTTCTTC.

This clonotype was seen a single time. The chain recombines TRBV18 with TRBJ2-1, with D possibly TRBD2 on 6 matching bases. The CDR3 loop spans 15 amino acids. Trimming cost V 3 bases and J 1 base, with 10 bases left between them. The V gene's germline CDR1 is KGHSH and CDR2 LQKENI. Here the CDR3 DNA reads TGTGCCAGCTCACCGGCCCGGGGGTCCTACAATGAGCAGTTCTTC. The encoded protein is CASSPARGSYNEQFF.

This clonotype was counted a few times. The CDR3 sequence is CASSQRLAGPYNEQFF. The CDR3 nucleotides read TGCGCCAGCAGCCAAAGACTAGCGGGTCCCTACAATGAGCAGTTCTTC. The chain couples TRBV4-3 to TRBJ2-1; 10 bases are a match to TRBD2. The germline V gene has CDR1 LGHNA and CDR2 YSLEER. V dropped 2 bases and J dropped 2; count of bases not matched to a gene: 3. This CDR3 is built from 16 residues.

The rearrangement links TRBV6-2 or TRBV6-3 to TRBJ2-5; D gene uncertain. The CDR3 spans 14 residues. The germline V gene has CDR1 MNHEY and CDR2 SVGEGT. The V gene lost 6 bases and the J gene lost 4 bases, with 15 bases spanning the gap. The CDR3 DNA sequence: TGTGCCAGCAGGCCAGGCTACTCGGGAGAGACCCAGTACTTC. It is translated as CASRPGYSGETQYF.

The chain carries TRBV28 and TRBJ2-4, with unresolved D. V lost 5 bases to trimming and J lost 1 base, with 9 bases between them. Germline CDR1 reads MDHEN; CDR2 reads SYDVKM. CDR3 length: 14 amino acids. CDR3 DNA sequence: TGTGCCAGCAGTCCACCGGACGCCAAAAACATTCAGTACTTC. Translated: CASSPPDAKNIQYF.

The chain carries TRBV2 and TRBJ1-1; D unresolved. The germline V gene has CDR1 SNHLY and CDR2 FYNNEI. The V and J ends lost 6 bases and 2 bases respectively, with 16 bases between them. The CDR3 length is 15 residues. The CDR3 protein is CASSLDPLGNTEAFF. The CDR3 DNA reads as TGTGCCAGCAGCCTGGACCCGCTGGGCAACACTGAAGCTTTCTTT. Using reference TRBV2 and TRBJ1-1 for the parts outside the CDR3, the full variable domain is EPEVTQTPSHQVTQMGQEVILRCVPISNHLYFYWYRQILGQKVEFLVSFYNNEISEKSEIFDDQFSVERPDGSNFTLKIRSTKLEDSAMYFCASSLDPLGNTEAFFGQGTRLTVV.

V and J are TRBV3-1 and TRBJ2-1; maybe TRBD2 (5 bases). CDR3 length: 14 residues. CDR1 and CDR2 from the germline V gene are LGHDT and YNNKEL (reference sequence). Between the trimmed V and J ends, which lost 4 bases and 9 bases, there was a span of 16 bases. CDR3 sequence reads: CASSRRTVRGEQFF. In nucleotides, the CDR3 is TGTGCCAGCAGCCGACGGACGGTTCGGGGTGAGCAGTTCTTC.

This clonotype was counted only a few times. This chain connects TRBV20-1 to TRBJ2-7, with 8 bases aligning to TRBD1. This CDR3 comprises 12 residues. V gave up 6 bases and J gave up 2 bases; unmatched junction bases: 3. The germline CDR1 and CDR2 sequences are DFQATT and SNEGSKA (reference sequence). CDR3 nucleotide sequence: TGCAGTGCCAGACAGGGGACCTACGAGCAGTACTTC. Translated: CSARQGTYEQYF.

This clonotype was counted between two and nine times. The chain joins TRBV25-1 to TRBJ2-7, with D unresolved. V dropped 3 bases and J dropped 5 bases, with 5 bases sitting between them. The V gene's germline CDR1 is MGHDK and CDR2 SYGVNS. The CDR3 spans 11 residues. CDR3 amino acids: CASSDLDEQYF. DNA for the CDR3: TGTGCCAGCAGTGATTTGGACGAGCAGTACTTC.

V and J are TRBV2 and TRBJ2-5; a weak D match, TRBD1 (6 bases). The V gene's germline CDR1 is SNHLY and CDR2 FYNNEI. The CDR3 extends over 17 amino acids. Between the trimmed V and J ends, which lost 6 bases and 4 bases, there was a span of 24 bases. The DNA of the CDR3 is TGTGCCAGCAGACTTAGTGGTGGCAGGGGTAGGGGAGAGACCCAGTACTTC. Its protein is CASRLSGGRGRGETQYF.

The chain is built from TRBV5-1 and TRBJ2-7; a possible D gene is TRBD2 (7 bases). Looked up from germline, CDR1 is SGHRS and CDR2 is YFSETQ. V lost 3 bases and J 2 bases, leaving 15 bases between the germline ends. The CDR3 covers 15 residues. The CDR3 protein is CASSSRGGRAYEQYF. The DNA of the CDR3 is TGCGCCAGCAGCTCCCGAGGGGGGAGGGCCTACGAGCAGTACTTC.

This clonotype came up many times. The chain combines TRBV12-5 with TRBJ2-6; no reliable D call. With 4 bases removed from V and 2 bases from J, the gap between germline ends came to 6 bases. The CDR3 spans 14 residues. CDR1 and CDR2 from the germline V gene are LGHNT and FRNRAP. CDR3 in DNA: TGTGCTAGTGGTTCCTTCCCTGGGGCCAACGTCCTGACTTTC. It yields the protein CASGSFPGANVLTF.

This clonotype was counted only a few times. DNA for the CDR3: TGCAGTGCTCCCAGCGGGGGGGCCGTCACAGATACGCAGTATTTT. It codes for CSAPSGGAVTDTQYF. J is TRBJ2-3 and V is TRBV20-1; 10 bases fit TRBD2. This CDR3 is 15 amino acids long. Trimming at V came to 5 bases and at J to 2 bases, leaving 7 bases not matched to a gene. CDR1 and CDR2 from the germline V gene are DFQATT and SNEGSKA (reference sequence).

The chain has TRBV10-3 and TRBJ2-7, with D tentatively TRBD1 or TRBD2 (5 bases each). This CDR3 has 14 amino acids. Per germline, CDR1 ENHRY and CDR2 SYGVKD. The V end was cut by 7 bases, the J end by 6 bases, with 19 bases between. CDR3 loop: CAINPTGPTSEQYF. The CDR3 DNA follows: TGTGCCATCAACCCCACAGGACCTACTAGCGAGCAGTACTTC.

Details on this clonotype: One junction end does not reproduce the germline sequence, and a read error may be involved. V is TRBV7-2 and J is TRBJ2-7; 9 nucleotides align to TRBD2. The assigned J gene may be wrong: the sequence end matches TRBJ2-5 better. From germline, CDR1 is SGHTA and CDR2 FQGNSA. This CDR3 region has 15 residues. The CDR3 protein is CATSFEAGGGETQYF. CDR3 sequence (DNA): TGTGCCACCAGCTTTGAAGCGGGGGGAGGGGAGACCCAGTACTTC.

The chain is built from TRBV10-3 and TRBJ2-7; TRBD2 is a possible D gene (5 bases). The CDR3 is 14 amino acids. Germline values: CDR1 ENHRY, CDR2 SYGVKD. Trimming took off 2 bases at V and 3 bases at J, with 11 bases between the two ends. CDR3 region: CAISEGSRDYEQYF. The CDR3 DNA follows: TGTGCCATCAGTGAGGGGAGTCGGGACTACGAGCAGTACTTC.

This chain joins TRBV6-1 and TRBJ1-5; 7 bases agree with TRBD1. Germline-derived CDR1 and CDR2 are MNHNS and SASEGT. The CDR3 length is 13 residues. The J segment lost 8 bases and the V segment lost 4 bases, leaving 5 bases of the junction unmatched. Here the CDR3 DNA reads TGTGCCAGCAGTGGACAGGGTGGAAAGCCCCAGCATTTT. It encodes CASSGQGGKPQHF.

The J gene is TRBJ2-1, the V gene TRBV9; 10 nucleotides agree with TRBD2. J gave up 5 bases and V 0 bases, and 5 bases lay outside the gene matches. This CDR3 is 16 amino acids long. Germline values: CDR1 SGDLS, CDR2 YYNGEE. The DNA of the CDR3 is TGTGCCAGCAGCGTAGGGGTCAGCGGGGGGGACAATGAGCAGTTCTTC. It yields the protein CASSVGVSGGDNEQFF.